This paragraph reports one T cell receptor (beta chain). This sample is part of a study of tumor-infiltrating lymphocytes in oesophageal squamous cell carcinoma. The CDR3 spans 14 residues. Trimming shortened V by 4 bases and J by 0 bases, and 7 bases separated the two germline ends. Per the germline V gene, CDR1 is SGHTA and CDR2 is FQGNSA. TCRdb reprocessed the PCR reads with MiXCR, giving one entry per CDR3 protein. The sample contains around 16,000 distinct CDR3 sequences, approximately 50% of which appear only once. The chain employs TRBV7-2 and TRBJ1-5; D unresolved. Sequencing input: esophageal tumor tissue. The sequence was obtained from a male donor with esophageal squamous cell carcinoma. CDR3 sequence (DNA): TGTGCCAGCAGCTCCTTCTATAGCAATCAGCCCCAGCATTTT. Its protein is CASSSFYSNQPQHF.